A selection of T cell receptor beta chains follows, all from one sample in a study of cytomegalovirus exposure and HLA in healthy donors. Assay: immunoSEQ multiplex PCR; the TCRdb copy retains only in-frame clones and omits some. The sample has more than 250,000 clones; over 85% are singletons. The sample was PBMCs. The receptors come from a woman younger than 35 in good health and CMV-seronegative. The CDR3 runs from the conserved cysteine through the conserved F or W. D genes are given only for firm matches. Size is omitted from some rows. Given values are once, few, many or a class for expanded clones.

>.|.|TRBV20-1|TRBJ2-1
TGCAGTGCTTGGGGCCAGGAACAGTTCTTC
CSAWGQEQFF
>.|.|TRBV7-9|TRBJ1-1
TGTGCCAGCAGCCTGGGGAGGGCGGTGAACACTGAAGCTTTCTTT
CASSLGRAVNTEAFF
>TRBD1|.|TRBV9|TRBJ2-7
TGTGCCAGCAGCGACGGACAGGGAGGTACCTACGAGCAGTACTTC
CASSDGQGGTYEQYF
>.|once|TRBV19|TRBJ1-1
TGTGCCAGTAGGTCGCAGGGGCAGAACACTGAAGCTTTCTTT
CASRSQGQNTEAFF
>.|.|TRBV19|TRBJ2-2
TGTGCCAGTAGTCAAAGAGCGGATTCCCACACCGGGGAGCTGTTTTTT
CASSQRADSHTGELFF
>TRBD1|.|TRBV10-3|TRBJ2-7
TGTGCCACAAGACAGGGGGCAGCCTACGAGCAGTACTTC
CATRQGAAYEQYF
>.|once|TRBV2|TRBJ1-2
TGTGCCAGCCCCCCGGTTAGGGGGAGTCGAAATGGCTACACCTTC
CASPPVRGSRNGYTF
>.|.|TRBV2|TRBJ1-2
TGTGCCAGCAGCGGGAGCGGCTATGGCTACACCTTC
CASSGSGYGYTF
>TRBD2|.|TRBV2|TRBJ2-3
TGTGCCAGCAGTAGTTTCGGGGGGGGCACAGATACGCAGTATTTT
CASSSFGGGTDTQYF
>TRBD1|.|TRBV5-1|TRBJ1-3
TGCGCCAGCAGCGACGACAGGGCTGGAAACACCATATATTTT
CASSDDRAGNTIYF
>.|.|TRBV10-1|TRBJ2-7
TGCGCCAGCAAAGGACGTGCGGGCAGGGGAGAGGACGAGCAGTACTTC
CASKGRAGRGEDEQYF
>.|.|TRBV29-1|TRBJ1-2
TGCAGCGTAGCAGGGGTTGGCTACACCTTC
CSVAGVGYTF
>.|.|TRBV7-2|TRBJ1-4
TGTGCCAGCAGCTTGCGGCAAAGTGAAAAACTGTTTTTT
CASSLRQSEKLFF